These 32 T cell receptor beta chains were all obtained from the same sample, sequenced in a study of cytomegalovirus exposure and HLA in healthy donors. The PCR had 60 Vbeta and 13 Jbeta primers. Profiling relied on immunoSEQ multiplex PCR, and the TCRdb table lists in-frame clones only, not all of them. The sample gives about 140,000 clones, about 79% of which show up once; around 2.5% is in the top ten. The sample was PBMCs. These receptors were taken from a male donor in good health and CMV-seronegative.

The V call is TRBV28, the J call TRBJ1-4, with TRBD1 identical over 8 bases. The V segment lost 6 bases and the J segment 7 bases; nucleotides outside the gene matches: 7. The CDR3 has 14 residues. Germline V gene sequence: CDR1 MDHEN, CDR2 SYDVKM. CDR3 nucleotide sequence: TGTGCCAGCAGAACAGGGGGGTCGGGTGAAAAACTGTTTTTT. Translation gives CASRTGGSGEKLFF.

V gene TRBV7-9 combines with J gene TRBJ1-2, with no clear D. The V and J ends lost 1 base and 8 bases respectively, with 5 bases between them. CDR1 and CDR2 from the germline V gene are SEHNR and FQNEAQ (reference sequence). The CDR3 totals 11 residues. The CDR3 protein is CASSLVRGYTF. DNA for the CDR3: TGTGCCAGCAGCTTAGTGCGCGGCTACACCTTC. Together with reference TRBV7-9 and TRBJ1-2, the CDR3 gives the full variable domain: DTGVSQNPRHKITKRGQNVTFRCDPISEHNRLYWYRQTLGQGPEFLTYFQNEAQLEKSRLLSDRFSAERPKGSFSTLEIQRTEQGDSAMYLCASSLVRGYTFGSGTRLTVV.

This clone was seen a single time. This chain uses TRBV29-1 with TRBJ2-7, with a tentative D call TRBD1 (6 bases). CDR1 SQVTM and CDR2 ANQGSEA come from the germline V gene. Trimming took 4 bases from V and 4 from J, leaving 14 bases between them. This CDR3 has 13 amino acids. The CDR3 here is CSVVTGKTYEQYF. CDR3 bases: TGCAGCGTTGTTACAGGGAAAACTTACGAGCAGTACTTC.

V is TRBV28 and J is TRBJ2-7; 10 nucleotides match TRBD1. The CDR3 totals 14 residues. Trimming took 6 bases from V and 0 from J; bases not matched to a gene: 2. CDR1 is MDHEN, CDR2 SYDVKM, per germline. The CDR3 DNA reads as TGTGCCAGCAGAGGACAGGGGGGCTCCTACGAGCAGTACTTC. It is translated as CASRGQGGSYEQYF.

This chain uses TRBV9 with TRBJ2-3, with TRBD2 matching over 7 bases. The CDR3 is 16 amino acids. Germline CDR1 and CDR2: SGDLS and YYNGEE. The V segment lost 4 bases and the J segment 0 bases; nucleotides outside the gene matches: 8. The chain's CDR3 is CASSIGTKASTDTQYF. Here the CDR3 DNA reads TGTGCCAGCAGCATCGGGACTAAGGCCAGCACAGATACGCAGTATTTT.

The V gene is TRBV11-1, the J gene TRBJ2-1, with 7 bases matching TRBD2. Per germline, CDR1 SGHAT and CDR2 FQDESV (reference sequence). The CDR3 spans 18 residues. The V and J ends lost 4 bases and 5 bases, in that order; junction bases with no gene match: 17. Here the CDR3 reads CASSSNRVWSGGDNEQFF. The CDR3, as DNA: TGTGCCAGCAGCTCCAACCGCGTCTGGTCGGGAGGAGACAATGAGCAGTTCTTC.

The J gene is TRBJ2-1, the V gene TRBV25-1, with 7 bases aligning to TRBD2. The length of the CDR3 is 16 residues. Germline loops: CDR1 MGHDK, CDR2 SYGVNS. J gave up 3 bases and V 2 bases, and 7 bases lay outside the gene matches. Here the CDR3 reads CASSEVGLAVYNEQFF. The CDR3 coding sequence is TGTGCCAGCAGTGAAGTGGGGCTAGCGGTCTACAATGAGCAGTTCTTC.

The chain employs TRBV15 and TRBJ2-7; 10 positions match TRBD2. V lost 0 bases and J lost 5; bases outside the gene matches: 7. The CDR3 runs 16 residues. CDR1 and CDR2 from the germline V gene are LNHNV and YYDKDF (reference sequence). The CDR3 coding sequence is TGTGCCACCAGCAGAGATCTGCTAGCGGGAGACCACGAGCAGTACTTC. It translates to CATSRDLLAGDHEQYF.

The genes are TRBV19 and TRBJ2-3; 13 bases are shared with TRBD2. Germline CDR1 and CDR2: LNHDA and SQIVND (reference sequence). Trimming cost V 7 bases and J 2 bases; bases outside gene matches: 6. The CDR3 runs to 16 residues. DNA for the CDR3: TGTGCCAGTACCCGACTAGCGGGAGGCATCACAGATACGCAGTATTTT. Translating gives CASTRLAGGITDTQYF.

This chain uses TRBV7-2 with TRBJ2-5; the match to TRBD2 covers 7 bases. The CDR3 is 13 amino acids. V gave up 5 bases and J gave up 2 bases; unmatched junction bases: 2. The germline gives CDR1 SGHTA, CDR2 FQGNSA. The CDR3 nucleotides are TGTGCCAGCAGCAAGGGACTACAAGAGACCCAGTACTTC. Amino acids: CASSKGLQETQYF.

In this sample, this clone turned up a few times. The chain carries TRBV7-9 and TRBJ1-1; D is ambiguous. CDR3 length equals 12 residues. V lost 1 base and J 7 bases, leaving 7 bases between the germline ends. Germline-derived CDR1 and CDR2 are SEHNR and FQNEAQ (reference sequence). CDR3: CASSLGHSEAFF. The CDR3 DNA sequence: TGTGCCAGCAGCTTAGGGCACAGTGAAGCTTTCTTT.

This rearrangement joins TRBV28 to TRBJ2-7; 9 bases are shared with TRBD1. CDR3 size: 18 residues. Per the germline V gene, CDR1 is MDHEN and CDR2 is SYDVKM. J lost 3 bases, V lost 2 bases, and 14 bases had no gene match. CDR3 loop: CASSLPTPTGGENYEQYF. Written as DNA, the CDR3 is TGTGCCAGCAGTTTACCAACCCCTACAGGGGGCGAAAACTACGAGCAGTACTTC.

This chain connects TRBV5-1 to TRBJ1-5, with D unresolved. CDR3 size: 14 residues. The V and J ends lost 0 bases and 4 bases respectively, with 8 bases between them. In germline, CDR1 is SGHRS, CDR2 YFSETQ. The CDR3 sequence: CASSLEAGNQPQHF. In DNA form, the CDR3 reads TGCGCCAGCAGCTTGGAGGCAGGAAATCAGCCCCAGCATTTT.

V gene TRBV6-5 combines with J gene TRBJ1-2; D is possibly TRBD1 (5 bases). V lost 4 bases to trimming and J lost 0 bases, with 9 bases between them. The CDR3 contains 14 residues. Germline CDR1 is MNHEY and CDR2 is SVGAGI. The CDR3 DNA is TGTGCCAGCAGTTTGGCAGGGACTAACTATGGCTACACCTTC. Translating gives CASSLAGTNYGYTF.

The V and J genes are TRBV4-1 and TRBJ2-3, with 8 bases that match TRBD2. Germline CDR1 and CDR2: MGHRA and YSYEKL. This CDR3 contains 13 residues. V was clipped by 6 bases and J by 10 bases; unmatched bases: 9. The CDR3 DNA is TGCGCCAGCAGTTCGGGCGGGCGGGAGGCGCAGTATTTT. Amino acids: CASSSGGREAQYF.

The CDR3 nucleotides read TGCGCCAGCAGCCAAGATCGCGAGGGGAACACTGAAGCTTTCTTT. This encodes CASSQDREGNTEAFF. The chain recombines TRBV4-1 with TRBJ1-1; no clear D. Per the germline V gene, CDR1 is MGHRA and CDR2 is YSYEKL. This CDR3 spans 15 amino acids. Trimming stripped 0 bases from V and 1 base from J, with 9 bases between.

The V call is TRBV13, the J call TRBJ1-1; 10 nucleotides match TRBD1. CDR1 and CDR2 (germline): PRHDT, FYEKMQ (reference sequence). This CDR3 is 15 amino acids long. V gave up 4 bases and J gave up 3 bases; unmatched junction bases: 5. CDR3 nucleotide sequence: TGTGCCAGCAGCTCGTCCGGGACAGGGGACACTGAAGCTTTCTTT. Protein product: CASSSSGTGDTEAFF.

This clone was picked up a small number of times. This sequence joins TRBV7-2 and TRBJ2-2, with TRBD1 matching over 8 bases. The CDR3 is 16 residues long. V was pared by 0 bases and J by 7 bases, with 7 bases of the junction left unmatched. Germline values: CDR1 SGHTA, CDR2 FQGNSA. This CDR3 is CASSLAARGRDGELFF. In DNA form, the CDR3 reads TGTGCCAGCAGCTTAGCTGCCAGGGGGCGTGACGGGGAGCTGTTTTTT. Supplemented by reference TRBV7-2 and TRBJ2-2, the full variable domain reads GAGVSQSPSNKVTEKGKDVELRCDPISGHTALYWYRQSLGQGLEFLIYFQGNSAPDKSGLPSDRFSAERTGGSVSTLTIQRTQQEDSAVYLCASSLAARGRDGELFFGEGSRLTVL.

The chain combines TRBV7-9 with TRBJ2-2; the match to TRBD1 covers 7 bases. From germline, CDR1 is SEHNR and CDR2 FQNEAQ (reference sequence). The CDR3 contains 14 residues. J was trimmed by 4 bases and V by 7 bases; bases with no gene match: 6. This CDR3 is CASNEGQSTGELFF. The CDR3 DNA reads TGTGCCAGCAACGAGGGACAGAGCACCGGGGAGCTGTTTTTT.

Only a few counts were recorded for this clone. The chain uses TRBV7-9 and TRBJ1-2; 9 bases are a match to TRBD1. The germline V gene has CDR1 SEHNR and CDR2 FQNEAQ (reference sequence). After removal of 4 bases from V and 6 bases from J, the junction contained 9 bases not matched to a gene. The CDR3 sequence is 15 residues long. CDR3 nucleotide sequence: TGTGCCAGCAGCTCCGCATCAGACAGGGGGGATGGCTACACCTTC. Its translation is CASSSASDRGDGYTF.

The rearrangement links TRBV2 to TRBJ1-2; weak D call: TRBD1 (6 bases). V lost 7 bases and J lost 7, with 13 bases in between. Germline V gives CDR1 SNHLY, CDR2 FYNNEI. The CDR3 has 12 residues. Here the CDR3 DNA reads TGTGCCAGCACCTCGACAGGCTCTGGCTACACCTTC. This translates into CASTSTGSGYTF.

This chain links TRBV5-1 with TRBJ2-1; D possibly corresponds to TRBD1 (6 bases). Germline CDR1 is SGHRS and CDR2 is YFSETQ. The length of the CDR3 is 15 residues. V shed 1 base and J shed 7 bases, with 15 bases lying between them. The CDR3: CASSLFLGGNNEQFF. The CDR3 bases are TGCGCCAGCAGCTTGTTCCTAGGGGGTAATAATGAGCAGTTCTTC.

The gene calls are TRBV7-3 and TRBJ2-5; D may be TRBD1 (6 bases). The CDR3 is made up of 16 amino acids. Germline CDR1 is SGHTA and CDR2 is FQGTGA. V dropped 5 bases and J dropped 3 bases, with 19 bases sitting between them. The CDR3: CASSPTPTGQEETQYF. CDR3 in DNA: TGTGCCAGCAGCCCCACACCCACAGGGCAAGAAGAGACCCAGTACTTC.

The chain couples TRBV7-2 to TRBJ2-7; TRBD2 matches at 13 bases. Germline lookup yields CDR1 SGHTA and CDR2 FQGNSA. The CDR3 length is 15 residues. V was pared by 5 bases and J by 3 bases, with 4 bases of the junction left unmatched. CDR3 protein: CASSTGTSGVYEQYF. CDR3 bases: TGTGCCAGCAGCACCGGGACTAGCGGGGTCTACGAGCAGTACTTC.

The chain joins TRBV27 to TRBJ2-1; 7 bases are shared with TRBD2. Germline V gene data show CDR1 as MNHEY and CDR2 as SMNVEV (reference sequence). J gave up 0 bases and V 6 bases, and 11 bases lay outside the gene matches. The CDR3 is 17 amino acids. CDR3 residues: CASRPTSVPSSYNEQFF. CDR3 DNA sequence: TGTGCCAGCAGGCCCACTAGCGTTCCCAGCTCCTACAATGAGCAGTTCTTC.

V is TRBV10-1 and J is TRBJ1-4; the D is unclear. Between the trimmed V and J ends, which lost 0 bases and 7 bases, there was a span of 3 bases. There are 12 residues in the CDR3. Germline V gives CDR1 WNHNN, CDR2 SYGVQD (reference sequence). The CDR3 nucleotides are TGCGCCAGCAGTGAGTCCAGTGAAAAACTGTTTTTT. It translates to CASSESSEKLFF.

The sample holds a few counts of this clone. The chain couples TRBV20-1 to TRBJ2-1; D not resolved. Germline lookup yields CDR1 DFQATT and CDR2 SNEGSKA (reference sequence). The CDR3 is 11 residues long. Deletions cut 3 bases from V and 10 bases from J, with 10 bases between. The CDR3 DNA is TGCAGTGCTAGTTTAATGGGCGAGCAGTTCTTC. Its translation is CSASLMGEQFF.

The CDR3 loop reads CASSPMAGKTYEQYF. Written as DNA, the CDR3 is TGTGCCAGCAGCCCAATGGCGGGAAAAACCTACGAGCAGTACTTC. The chain employs TRBV7-3 and TRBJ2-7, with D possibly being TRBD2 (6 bases). V was cut by 5 bases and J by 2 bases, with 16 bases left in between. The CDR3 covers 15 residues. Germline V gene sequence: CDR1 SGHTA, CDR2 FQGTGA.

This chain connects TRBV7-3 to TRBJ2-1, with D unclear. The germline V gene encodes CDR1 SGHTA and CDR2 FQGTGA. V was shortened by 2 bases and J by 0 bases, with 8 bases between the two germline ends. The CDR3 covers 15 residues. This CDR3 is CASSLAKSSYNEQFF. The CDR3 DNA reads TGTGCCAGCAGCTTAGCGAAGAGCTCCTACAATGAGCAGTTCTTC.

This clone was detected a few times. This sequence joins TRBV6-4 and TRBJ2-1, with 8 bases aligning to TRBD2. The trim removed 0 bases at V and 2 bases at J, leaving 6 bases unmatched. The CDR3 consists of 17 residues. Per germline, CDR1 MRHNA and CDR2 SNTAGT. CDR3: CASSDSTAGDPYNEQFF. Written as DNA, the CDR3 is TGTGCCAGCAGTGACTCGACAGCGGGAGACCCCTACAATGAGCAGTTCTTC.

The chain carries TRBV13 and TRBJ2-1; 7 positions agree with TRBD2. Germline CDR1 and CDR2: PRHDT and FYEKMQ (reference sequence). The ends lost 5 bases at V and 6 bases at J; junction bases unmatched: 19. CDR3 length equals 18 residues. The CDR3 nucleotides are TGTGCCAGCAGCATACCCAGCGGGGTTGGGAGGGGAGGCAATGAGCAGTTCTTC. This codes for CASSIPSGVGRGGNEQFF. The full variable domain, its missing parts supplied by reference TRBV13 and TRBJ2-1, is AAGVIQSPRHLIKEKRETATLKCYPIPRHDTVYWYQQGPGQDPQFLISFYEKMQSDKGSIPDRFSAQQFSDYHSELNMSSLELGDSALYFCASSIPSGVGRGGNEQFFGPGTRLTVL.

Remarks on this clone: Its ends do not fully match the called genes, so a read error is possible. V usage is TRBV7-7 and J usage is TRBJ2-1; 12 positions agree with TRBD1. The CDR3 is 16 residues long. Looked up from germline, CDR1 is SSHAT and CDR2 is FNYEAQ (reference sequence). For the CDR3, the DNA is TGTGCTAGCAGCTTAGGTACGGGACAGGGGGCAAATGAGCAGTTCTTC. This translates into CASSLGTGQGANEQFF.